The rows below give T cell receptor beta chains drawn from one sample of a study of control samples from healthy donors and cancer patients. Profiled with immunoSEQ multiplex PCR; TCRdb holds only in-frame clones, not every one. Of over 100,000 clones in the sample, roughly 84% were seen once. Sample: blood. The receptors originated from a man aged 45-60 years in good health. Both conserved end residues are part of each CDR3. Each record gives: J gene, D gene, V gene, clone size, CDR3 protein, CDR3 DNA. The D gene is left open where the match is weak. Clone size appears in some rows only: once, few, many, or a class for an expanded clone.

TRBJ2-2	.	TRBV5-1	.	CASSLEGTGELFF	TGCGCCAGCAGCTTGGAGGGCACCGGGGAGCTGTTTTTT
TRBJ2-5	.	TRBV7-9	.	CASSPPGQTQYF	TGTGCCAGCAGCCCACCAGGTCAGACCCAGTACTTC
TRBJ2-5	.	TRBV18	.	CASSPTIAETQYF	TGTGCCAGCTCACCAACAATAGCAGAGACCCAGTACTTC
TRBJ1-6	.	TRBV5-1	.	CASSLGLDNSPLHF	TGCGCCAGCAGCTTGGGGCTCGATAATTCACCCCTCCACTTT
TRBJ2-7	.	TRBV7-2	.	CASSFSWVSAYEQYF	TGTGCCAGCAGCTTTTCTTGGGTCAGCGCCTACGAGCAGTACTTC
TRBJ2-7	.	TRBV5-1	.	CASSPGRGLGYEQYF	TGCGCCAGCAGCCCTGGCCGGGGGCTAGGGTACGAGCAGTACTTC
TRBJ1-2	.	TRBV28	.	CASFSNYGYTF	TGTGCCAGCTTCTCTAACTATGGCTACACCTTC
TRBJ1-2	.	TRBV20-1	.	CSASLPDYGYTF	TGCAGTGCTAGTTTGCCGGACTATGGCTACACCTTC
TRBJ1-1	.	TRBV11-3	.	CASSFGTEAFF	TGTGCCAGCAGCTTCGGCACTGAAGCTTTCTTT
TRBJ2-5	.	TRBV2	once	CASSDLGQGYGTQYF	TGTGCCAGCAGTGACTTGGGGCAGGGGTACGGGACCCAGTACTTC
TRBJ2-1	.	TRBV7-3	.	CASSISGYAEQFF	TGTGCCAGCAGCATTAGCGGCTACGCTGAGCAGTTCTTC
TRBJ2-3	.	TRBV30	.	CATDGPLGSTDTQYF	TGTGCCACGGACGGCCCGTTGGGGAGCACAGATACGCAGTATTTT
TRBJ2-5	.	TRBV12-3/TRBV12-4	.	CASSLWGETQYF	TGTGCCAGCAGTTTGTGGGGCGAGACCCAGTACTTC
TRBJ2-7	TRBD2	TRBV5-4	once	CASSGGLAGDYEQYF	TGTGCCAGCAGCGGGGGACTAGCGGGGGACTACGAGCAGTACTTC
TRBJ2-1	TRBD1	TRBV10-3	.	CAITPGTGHDNEQFF	TGTGCCATCACCCCCGGGACAGGGCATGACAATGAGCAGTTCTTC
TRBJ2-1	.	TRBV2	.	CASSPQRLYNEQFF	TGTGCCAGCAGTCCACAGCGGCTCTACAATGAGCAGTTCTTC
TRBJ2-7	.	TRBV4-2	few	CASSQVESFEQYF	TGTGCCAGCAGCCAAGTCGAGTCATTCGAGCAGTACTTC
TRBJ1-4	.	TRBV5-1	.	CASRLGASITEKLFF	TGCGCCAGCCGACTGGGGGCAAGCATCACGGAAAAACTGTTTTTT
TRBJ2-6	.	TRBV7-6	.	CASQINPGANVLTF	TGTGCCAGCCAAATCAATCCTGGGGCCAACGTCCTGACTTTC
TRBJ1-4	.	TRBV11-2	once	CASSLGWGTGQNEKLFF	TGTGCCAGCAGCTTAGGGTGGGGAACAGGTCAAAATGAAAAACTGTTTTTT
TRBJ1-5	.	TRBV2	.	CASTTVSNQPQHF	TGTGCCAGCACCACGGTTAGCAATCAGCCCCAGCATTTT
TRBJ2-1	TRBD2	TRBV28	.	CAASGGDNEQFF	TGTGCTGCTAGCGGGGGGGACAATGAGCAGTTCTTC
TRBJ1-2	.	TRBV12-2	.	CASRLAFHRPPRNYGYTF	TGTGCAAGTCGCTTAGCGTTCCATAGACCCCCACGGAACTATGGCTACACCTTC
TRBJ2-5	.	TRBV7-9	.	CASSPRTLQETQYF	TGTGCCAGCAGCCCCCGGACTCTCCAAGAGACCCAGTACTTC
TRBJ2-7	.	TRBV5-1	.	CASSWSSGQTYEQYF	TGCGCCAGCAGCTGGAGTTCCGGACAGACCTACGAGCAGTACTTC
TRBJ1-5	.	TRBV7-2	few	CASSVGRIDPQHF	TGTGCCAGCAGCGTCGGACGGATCGACCCCCAGCATTTT
TRBJ2-2	TRBD1	TRBV7-3	.	CASSPGQGRNTGELFF	TGTGCCAGCAGCCCTGGACAGGGACGGAACACCGGGGAGCTGTTTTTT
TRBJ2-3	.	TRBV9	.	CASSVKTGTDTQYF	TGTGCCAGCAGCGTAAAAACGGGTACAGATACGCAGTATTTT
TRBJ2-5	TRBD2	TRBV11-3	once	CASSFGTGGGNQETQYF	TGTGCCAGCAGCTTTGGGACGGGCGGGGGGAACCAAGAGACCCAGTACTTC
TRBJ1-2	.	TRBV5-4	.	CASSFDLYGYTF	TGTGCCAGCAGCTTCGATCTCTATGGCTACACCTTC
TRBJ1-5	TRBD1	TRBV2	.	CASSRTGGNQPQHF	TGTGCCAGCAGTCGGACAGGGGGCAATCAGCCCCAGCATTTT
TRBJ2-7	.	TRBV10-3	.	CAIRDSDYEQYF	TGTGCCATCAGGGACAGCGACTACGAGCAGTACTTC
TRBJ1-1	.	TRBV5-1	once	CASSLTAMNTEAFF	TGCGCCAGCAGCTTAACAGCAATGAACACTGAAGCTTTCTTT
TRBJ2-3	.	TRBV19	.	CASRSASADTQYF	TGTGCCAGTAGATCGGCCAGCGCAGATACGCAGTATTTT
TRBJ2-7	TRBD1	TRBV5-1	.	CASSFTGGARSEQYF	TGCGCCAGCAGCTTCACAGGGGGCGCAAGGTCCGAGCAGTACTTC
TRBJ2-7	.	TRBV11-3	.	CASSSLEGKQYF	TGTGCCAGCAGCTCCCTTGAGGGGAAGCAGTACTTC
TRBJ1-2	TRBD1	TRBV5-6	.	CASSPGQELSIHGYTF	TGTGCCAGCAGCCCCGGACAGGAATTGAGTATCCATGGCTACACCTTC
TRBJ2-1	.	TRBV7-9	.	CASSLDGREQFF	TGTGCCAGCAGCTTAGATGGCAGGGAGCAGTTCTTC
TRBJ2-1	TRBD1	TRBV28	.	CASSLVDRVNNEQFF	TGTGCCAGCAGTTTAGTGGACAGGGTGAACAATGAGCAGTTCTTC
TRBJ1-6	TRBD1	TRBV28	few	CASKQQGNNSPLHF	TGTGCCAGCAAGCAACAGGGGAATAATTCACCCCTCCACTTT
TRBJ2-5	.	TRBV19	.	CASSIYGRREETQYF	TGTGCCAGTAGTATATACGGCAGGAGGGAAGAGACCCAGTACTTC
TRBJ1-3	.	TRBV5-4	few	CASSLAGISGNTIYF	TGTGCCAGCAGCTTGGCAGGTATCTCTGGAAACACCATATATTTT
TRBJ2-5	TRBD1	TRBV3-1/TRBV3-2	.	CASRPRQGARETQYF	TGTGCCAGCAGACCAAGACAGGGGGCTAGGGAGACCCAGTACTTC
TRBJ2-5	TRBD2	TRBV11-3	.	CASSFSRTSGGAETQYF	TGTGCCAGCAGCTTCTCCCGGACTAGCGGGGGGGCAGAGACCCAGTACTTC
TRBJ2-7	.	TRBV5-5	.	CASSGESGGLGSLYEQYF	TGTGCCAGCAGCGGGGAGAGTGGGGGATTGGGGTCCCTTTACGAGCAGTACTTC
TRBJ2-1	.	TRBV7-6	.	CASSLGETGYNEQFF	TGTGCCAGCAGCTTAGGGGAGACGGGGTACAATGAGCAGTTCTTC
TRBJ2-2	TRBD2	TRBV11-2	once	CASSNSPRLAGRSGELFF	TGTGCCAGCAGCAACAGCCCCCGACTAGCGGGGAGGTCCGGGGAGCTGTTTTTT
TRBJ1-1	.	TRBV2	.	CATPGPPDTEAFF	TGTGCCACCCCAGGACCCCCGGACACTGAAGCTTTCTTT
TRBJ1-2	.	TRBV5-5	.	CASSFHGRVGTNYGYTF	TGTGCCAGCAGCTTTCATGGCAGGGTGGGGACTAACTATGGCTACACCTTC
TRBJ2-2	.	TRBV15	.	CATSRGIRVGVDTGELFF	TGTGCCACCAGCAGAGGAATAAGGGTGGGAGTAGACACCGGGGAGCTGTTTTTT
TRBJ1-1	.	TRBV10-1	.	CASSESGKEGTEAFF	TGCGCCAGCAGTGAGTCGGGGAAAGAAGGTACTGAAGCTTTCTTT
TRBJ2-7	.	TRBV7-9	.	CASSLRDYEQYF	TGTGCCAGCAGCTTAAGGGACTACGAGCAGTACTTC
TRBJ1-1	.	TRBV19	.	CASSMGNTEAFF	TGTGCCAGTAGTATGGGAAACACTGAAGCTTTCTTT
TRBJ1-5	TRBD1	TRBV9	.	CASSVGQGYQPQHF	TGTGCCAGCAGCGTGGGACAGGGTTATCAGCCCCAGCATTTT
TRBJ1-5	TRBD1	TRBV2	.	CASRERQGGQPQHF	TGTGCCAGCAGGGAAAGACAGGGTGGACAGCCCCAGCATTTT
TRBJ1-2	TRBD1	TRBV5-4	.	CASSSGQGGYGYTF	TGTGCCAGCAGCTCGGGACAGGGAGGCTATGGCTACACCTTC
TRBJ2-5	.	TRBV27	.	CASRSPQGRETQYF	TGTGCCAGCAGGTCCCCTCAGGGAAGAGAGACCCAGTACTTC
TRBJ1-1	.	TRBV3-1/TRBV3-2	.	CASSQGPPIATEAFF	TGTGCCAGCAGCCAAGGTCCTCCCATCGCCACTGAAGCTTTCTTT